Below, 11 T cell receptor beta chains from the same sample are listed, as sequenced in a study of shared clonotypes between healthy human individuals. Terminally differentiated effector memory CD45RA+ cells were excluded by CCR7 positive selection of CD45RO-negative cells. TCRdb's table, derived via immunoSEQ multiplex PCR, lists solely in-frame clones and lacks some. The table has around 2,000,000 clones, approximately 94% seen once. The sample taken for sequencing was naive CD8+ T cells sorted from blood. These receptors all stem from a man younger than 30 in good health.

The CDR3 is CASSERESSYEQYF. In nucleotides, the CDR3 is TGCGCCAGCAGTGAGCGGGAGAGCTCCTACGAGCAGTACTTC. The genes are TRBV10-1 and TRBJ2-7; D is perhaps TRBD2 (6 bases). The V and J ends lost 2 bases and 0 bases respectively, with 8 bases between them. Per the germline V gene, CDR1 is WNHNN and CDR2 is SYGVQD (reference sequence). The CDR3 totals 14 residues.

The chain couples TRBV5-6 to TRBJ1-5, with TRBD1 matching over 8 bases. The germline gives CDR1 SGHDT, CDR2 YYEEEE. V dropped 1 base and J dropped 3; count of bases not matched to a gene: 6. The CDR3 is 16 amino acids. CDR3 loop: CASSLQGASPNQPQHF. The DNA of the CDR3 is TGTGCCAGCAGCTTGCAGGGGGCGTCCCCCAATCAGCCCCAGCATTTT.

This chain connects TRBV7-2 to TRBJ2-2, with 11 bases fitting TRBD1. CDR1 and CDR2 (germline): SGHTA, FQGNSA. V shed 8 bases and J 7 bases; nucleotides not matched to a gene: 0. The CDR3 covers 12 residues. This CDR3 is CASGTGGGELFF. The CDR3 DNA reads TGTGCCAGCGGGACAGGGGGCGGGGAGCTGTTTTTT.

The chain uses TRBV5-1 and TRBJ2-5; 13 bases align to TRBD2. CDR3 length: 17 amino acids. With 3 bases clipped from V and 1 base from J, the junction kept 6 bases outside the gene matches. Germline V lookup: CDR1 SGHRS, CDR2 YFSETQ. The CDR3 loop is CASSWETSGGLQETQYF. For the CDR3, the DNA is TGCGCCAGCAGCTGGGAGACTAGCGGGGGGCTCCAAGAGACCCAGTACTTC.

The rearrangement links TRBV7-9 to TRBJ2-7; TRBD2 is a possible D gene (6 bases). V dropped 5 bases and J dropped 2 bases, with 16 bases sitting between them. CDR1 and CDR2 (germline): SEHNR, FQNEAQ (reference sequence). This CDR3 is built from 15 residues. This CDR3 is CASSPPLGGTYEQYF. CDR3 DNA sequence: TGTGCCAGCAGCCCCCCGTTGGGGGGTACCTACGAGCAGTACTTC.

The chain recombines TRBV30 with TRBJ1-1; D remains ambiguous. Germline-derived CDR1 and CDR2 are GTSNPN and SVGIG (reference sequence). V dropped 5 bases and J dropped 10 bases, with 17 bases sitting between them. This CDR3 comprises 12 residues. CDR3 sequence: CAWVDTGAGAFF. The CDR3 DNA reads as TGTGCCTGGGTTGACACGGGCGCTGGAGCTTTCTTT.

Only one count was recorded for this clone. The chain couples TRBV19 to TRBJ2-1, with a tentative D call TRBD2 (5 bases). V lost 10 bases, J lost 4 bases, and 11 bases lay in between. Looked up from germline, CDR1 is LNHDA and CDR2 is SQIVND (reference sequence). The CDR3 runs 12 residues. The CDR3 region is CATGREYNEQFF. Here the CDR3 DNA reads TGTGCCACTGGTAGGGAGTACAATGAGCAGTTCTTC.

The chain employs TRBV5-5 and TRBJ2-7, with D possibly matching TRBD1 (6 bases). Germline V CDR1 and CDR2: SGHKS, YYEKEE (reference sequence). CDR3 length equals 12 residues. V gave up 5 bases and J gave up 6 bases, with 12 bases separating them. CDR3 region: CASSLDSAEQYF. The CDR3 nucleotides are TGTGCCAGCAGTCTGGACAGCGCCGAGCAGTACTTC.

The V call is TRBV28, the J call TRBJ1-6, with D maybe TRBD1 (5 bases). Trimming removed 7 bases at V and 9 bases at J, with 16 bases between. The CDR3 contains 14 residues. CDR1 MDHEN and CDR2 SYDVKM come from the germline V gene. CDR3 sequence: CASTSLPGLSPLHF. For the CDR3, the DNA is TGTGCCAGCACCTCCCTACCAGGGCTTTCACCCCTCCACTTT.

This clone was seen more than once but under ten times. The rearrangement links TRBV2 to TRBJ2-1; 8 bases align to TRBD2. Germline V gene lookup returns CDR1 SNHLY and CDR2 FYNNEI. The CDR3 is 15 residues long. V lost 4 bases to trimming and J lost 8 bases; unmatched junction nucleotides: 10. Written as DNA, the CDR3 is TGTGCCAGCAGTGTATTGAGCGGGGGAATAGATGAGCAGTTCTTC. It yields the protein CASSVLSGGIDEQFF.

The rearrangement joins TRBV30 to TRBJ2-7; D is perhaps TRBD2 (5 bases). V was trimmed by 3 bases and J by 6 bases, leaving 21 bases between them. Germline values: CDR1 GTSNPN, CDR2 SVGIG (reference sequence). The CDR3 is 15 amino acids. CDR3 residues: CAWRGVAVHPAEQYF. The CDR3 region has the DNA TGTGCCTGGAGGGGAGTGGCAGTTCATCCCGCCGAGCAGTACTTC.